This T cell receptor beta chain derives from a study of cytomegalovirus exposure and HLA in healthy donors. Trimming left V 1 base short and J 7 bases short, with 11 bases between. The CDR3 extends over 13 amino acids. Germline CDR1 SGHTA, CDR2 FQGNSA. This clone appeared a single time. 13 Jbeta primers and 60 Vbeta primers were used for the PCR. TCRdb's table, derived via immunoSEQ multiplex PCR, lists solely in-frame clones and lacks some. The repertoire has around 99,000 clones, roughly 70% of them found once; the top ten carry about 5%. The TCR was taken from a woman in her 70s in good health and CMV-seropositive. The chain combines TRBV7-2 with TRBJ2-7; weak D call: TRBD1 (6 bases). Source material: PBMCs. This CDR3 reads CASSLGAQGEQYF. The CDR3 DNA reads TGTGCCAGCAGCTTAGGGGCACAGGGTGAGCAGTACTTC.